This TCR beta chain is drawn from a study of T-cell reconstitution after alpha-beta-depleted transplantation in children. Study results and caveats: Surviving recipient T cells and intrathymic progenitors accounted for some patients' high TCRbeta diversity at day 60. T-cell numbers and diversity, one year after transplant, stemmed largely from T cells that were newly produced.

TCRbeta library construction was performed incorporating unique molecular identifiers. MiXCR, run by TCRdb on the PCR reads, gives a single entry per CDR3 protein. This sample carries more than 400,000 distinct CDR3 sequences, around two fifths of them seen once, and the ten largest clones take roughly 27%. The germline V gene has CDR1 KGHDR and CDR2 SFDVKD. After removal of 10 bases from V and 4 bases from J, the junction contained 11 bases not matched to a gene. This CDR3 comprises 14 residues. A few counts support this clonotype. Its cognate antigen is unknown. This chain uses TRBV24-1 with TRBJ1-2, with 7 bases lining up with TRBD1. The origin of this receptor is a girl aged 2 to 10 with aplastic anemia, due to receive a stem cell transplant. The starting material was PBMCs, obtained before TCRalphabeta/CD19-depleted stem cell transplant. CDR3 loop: CATSPDRSGYGYTF. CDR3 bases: TGTGCCACTTCTCCGGACAGGAGCGGCTATGGCTACACCTTC.